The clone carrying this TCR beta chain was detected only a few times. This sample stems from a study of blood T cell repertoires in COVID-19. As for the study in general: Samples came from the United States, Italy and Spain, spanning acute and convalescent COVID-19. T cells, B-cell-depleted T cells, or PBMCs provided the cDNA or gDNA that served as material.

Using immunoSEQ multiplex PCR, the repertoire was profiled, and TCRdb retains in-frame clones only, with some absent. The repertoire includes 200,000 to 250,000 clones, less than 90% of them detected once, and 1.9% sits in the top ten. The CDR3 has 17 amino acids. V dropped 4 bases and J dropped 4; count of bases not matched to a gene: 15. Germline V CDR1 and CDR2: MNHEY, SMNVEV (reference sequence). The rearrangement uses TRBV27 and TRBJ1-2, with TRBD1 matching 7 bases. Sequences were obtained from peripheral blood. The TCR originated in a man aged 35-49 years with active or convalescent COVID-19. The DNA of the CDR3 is TGTGCCAGCAGTTACACGACAATACAGGGGACGAGCTATGGCTACACCTTC. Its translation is CASSYTTIQGTSYGYTF.